Described below is a single T cell receptor beta chain sequence and its context. FACS enriched CD8+ TEMRA cells, while bulk CD8+ and CD4+ were negatively isolated. The germline V gene has CDR1 ENHRY and CDR2 SYGVKD. The CDR3 spans 14 residues. Between the trimmed V and J ends, which lost 2 bases and 0 bases, there was a span of 7 bases. RNA was extracted with the RNeasy kit, and a quantity of roughly 0.45 to 1 ug was reverse transcribed using random hexamers. Multiplex immunoSEQ PCR targeted 54 Vbeta and 13 Jbeta TCR beta segments. TCRdb re-derived calls from the immunoSEQ multiplex PCR reads in MiXCR, one entry per CDR3 protein. The sample shows approximately 100,000 distinct CDR3 sequences, about 93% of them seen only once. The source of the sample is a study of CD8 T cells in Susac syndrome.

The chain links TRBV10-3 to TRBJ2-5; D ambiguous. Sequencing was done on a sample of CD4+ T cells from PBMCs. This receptor was obtained from a human donor in good health. CDR3 sequence: CAISEGPNQETQYF. As DNA, the CDR3 is TGTGCCATCAGTGAGGGGCCAAACCAAGAGACCCAGTACTTC.